This passage covers 26 T cell receptor beta chains from one sample sequenced in a study of CD8 T cells in ankylosing spondylitis. Each CDR3 protein is one row after TCRdb ran MiXCR on the 5' RACE reads. Of about 220,000 distinct CDR3 sequences in the sample, under 30% were seen once. The specimen was blood, either unsorted or a sorted T cell fraction (not recorded which). These receptors were taken from a male donor with ankylosing spondylitis or in good health (not recorded which).

This clonotype has at least ten counts. J is TRBJ1-5 and V is TRBV5-6, with a weak D call TRBD1 (6 bases). V lost 5 bases and J lost 2, with 14 bases in between. Germline assignment: CDR1 SGHDT and CDR2 YYEEEE. The CDR3 has 15 residues. As DNA, the CDR3 is TGTGCCAGCAGTCTTGGGGGCTTCGGCAATCAGCCCCAGCATTTT. It codes for CASSLGGFGNQPQHF. Using reference TRBV5-6 and TRBJ1-5 for the parts outside the CDR3, the full variable domain is DAGVTQSPTHLIKTRGQQVTLRCSPKSGHDTVSWYQQALGQGPQFIFQYYEEEERQRGNFPDRFSGHQFPNYSSELNVNALLLGDSALYLCASSLGGFGNQPQHFGDGTRLSIL.

The chain uses TRBV28 and TRBJ1-6; D perhaps matches TRBD1 (5 bases). Between the trimmed V and J ends, which lost 7 bases and 6 bases, there was a span of 7 bases. The CDR3 loop spans 12 amino acids. Germline V lookup: CDR1 MDHEN, CDR2 SYDVKM. The CDR3 loop is CASTQGNSPLHF. DNA for the CDR3: TGTGCCAGCACCCAGGGTAATTCACCCCTCCACTTT.

This clonotype occurred a few times. The rearrangement joins TRBV18 to TRBJ2-1, with D perhaps assigned TRBD1 or TRBD2 (6 bases each). With 3 bases removed from V and 5 bases from J, the gap between germline ends came to 14 bases. The CDR3 consists of 15 residues. Germline values: CDR1 KGHSH, CDR2 LQKENI. This chain's CDR3 is CASSPRIGGNNEQFF. CDR3 DNA sequence: TGTGCCAGCTCACCCCGTATAGGGGGGAACAATGAGCAGTTCTTC.

Many counts were recorded for this clonotype. The J gene is TRBJ2-3, the V gene TRBV5-1; D perhaps matches TRBD2 (6 bases). CDR1 is SGHRS, CDR2 YFSETQ, per germline. V lost 1 base to trimming and J lost 4 bases, with 13 bases between them. The CDR3 runs to 15 residues. The CDR3 region is CASSLFGRGSDTQYF. As DNA, the CDR3 is TGCGCCAGCAGCTTGTTTGGGCGGGGTTCAGATACGCAGTATTTT.

The rearrangement joins TRBV12-3 or TRBV12-4 to TRBJ2-5, with 10 bases identical to TRBD1. With V trimmed by 5 bases and J by 4 bases, 10 bases remained unmatched. The length of the CDR3 is 16 residues. This CDR3 reads CASSRPRTGGRETQYF. For the CDR3, the DNA is TGTGCCAGCAGTCGCCCCCGGACAGGGGGGAGAGAGACCCAGTACTTC.

The table lists this clonotype with many counts. The chain carries TRBV12-3 or TRBV12-4 and TRBJ1-5; D unresolved. This CDR3 region has 13 residues. The V gene lost 2 bases and the J gene lost 7 bases, with 9 bases spanning the gap. The CDR3 nucleotides are TGTGCCAGCAGTTTATCAACGGGACAGCCCCAGCATTTT. This translates into CASSLSTGQPQHF.

This clonotype occurred a few times. The chain combines TRBV20-1 with TRBJ1-2, with D hard to call. Between the trimmed V and J ends, which lost 0 bases and 8 bases, there was a span of 16 bases. The CDR3 spans 14 residues. CDR1 and CDR2 from the germline V gene are DFQATT and SNEGSKA (reference sequence). CDR3 sequence: CSAREGGSYKGYTF. The CDR3 region has the DNA TGCAGTGCTAGAGAAGGCGGATCCTACAAGGGCTACACCTTC.

This clonotype was seen a few times. The chain uses TRBV29-1 and TRBJ2-3; D is perhaps TRBD1 (6 bases). V lost 7 bases and J 5 bases, leaving 16 bases between the germline ends. Per the germline V gene, CDR1 is SQVTM and CDR2 is ANQGSEA. The CDR3 runs to 13 residues. CDR3 loop: CSGGGLGGDTQYF. The CDR3 nucleotides read TGCAGCGGTGGGGGCCTTGGAGGAGATACGCAGTATTTT.

This clonotype was found many times. This rearrangement joins TRBV29-1 to TRBJ2-1; 11 nucleotides line up with TRBD2. The CDR3 contains 16 residues. V dropped 6 bases and J dropped 1; count of bases not matched to a gene: 8. The germline gives CDR1 SQVTM, CDR2 ANQGSEA. CDR3 nucleotides: TGCAGCGTCACGGGGGCTAGCGGGAGGTCCTACAATGAGCAGTTCTTC. Translating gives CSVTGASGRSYNEQFF.

On this clonotype: At one boundary the junction diverges from the germline segment, which might be a read error. This chain connects TRBV3-1 to TRBJ2-7, with TRBD2 matching 11 bases. This CDR3 region has 16 residues. Germline CDR1 is LGHDT and CDR2 is YNNKEL (reference sequence). This CDR3 reads CACSQPLAGARNEQYF. In nucleotides, the CDR3 is TGTGCCTGCAGCCAACCACTAGCGGGAGCTAGGAACGAGCAGTACTTC.

This clonotype occurred many times. The V and J genes are TRBV7-2 and TRBJ2-7; possibly TRBD1 for D (7 bases). V was pared by 1 base and J by 4 bases, with 20 bases between. CDR1 is SGHTA, CDR2 FQGNSA, per germline. The CDR3 has 17 amino acids. CDR3 sequence (DNA): TGTGCCAGCAGCTTAGTTGGTGCGGGATCAGGGGGTTACGAGCAGTACTTC. Translation gives CASSLVGAGSGGYEQYF.

With regard to this clonotype: One end of the junction is discordant with germline, which a read error may explain. The chain employs TRBV20-1 and TRBJ1-1, with D uncertain. CDR1 and CDR2 from the germline V gene are DFQATT and SNEGSKA (reference sequence). The CDR3 runs to 13 residues. The CDR3, as DNA: TGCAATGCTACTCAGGATATGAACACTGAAGCTTTCTTT. It translates to CNATQDMNTEAFF.

This chain links TRBV12-3 or TRBV12-4 with TRBJ1-1, with D unclear. Trimming took 2 bases from V and 3 from J, leaving 10 bases between them. The CDR3 loop spans 14 amino acids. CDR3 coding DNA: TGTGCCAGCAGTTTACAAGGATTGGACACTGAAGCTTTCTTT. Protein: CASSLQGLDTEAFF.

The rearrangement links TRBV10-3 to TRBJ1-5; D gene ambiguous. Germline assignment: CDR1 ENHRY and CDR2 SYGVKD. The CDR3 is 13 residues long. Between the trimmed V and J ends, which lost 4 bases and 4 bases, there was a span of 8 bases. CDR3: CAISVGDNQPQHF. CDR3 coding DNA: TGTGCCATCAGTGTTGGGGATAATCAGCCCCAGCATTTT.

V and J are TRBV20-1 and TRBJ1-1; D remains ambiguous. The germline V gene has CDR1 DFQATT and CDR2 SNEGSKA (reference sequence). The CDR3 is made up of 13 amino acids. V lost 5 bases to trimming and J lost 3 bases, with 13 bases between them. The CDR3 protein is CSALDPEDTEAFF. Here the CDR3 DNA reads TGCAGTGCTTTGGACCCTGAAGACACTGAAGCTTTCTTT.

The chain employs TRBV7-3 and TRBJ1-2; TRBD1 agrees at 8 bases. This CDR3 spans 13 amino acids. In germline, CDR1 is SGHTA, CDR2 FQGTGA. The V segment lost 5 bases and the J segment 7 bases; nucleotides outside the gene matches: 6. This chain's CDR3 is CASSVTGGGGYTF. The CDR3 region has the DNA TGTGCCAGCAGCGTCACAGGGGGGGGTGGCTACACCTTC.

In its sample, this clonotype was seen many times. This chain links TRBV7-2 with TRBJ2-7, with D perhaps assigned TRBD1 or TRBD2 (5 bases each). CDR1 and CDR2 (germline): SGHTA, FQGNSA. The CDR3 consists of 14 residues. V lost 5 bases and J 0 bases, leaving 11 bases between the germline ends. CDR3 residues: CASSRDPSSYEQYF. CDR3 bases: TGTGCCAGCAGCCGGGACCCTAGCTCCTACGAGCAGTACTTC.

This clonotype has a single count. The gene calls are TRBV6-1 and TRBJ2-7; either TRBD1 or TRBD2 may fit D (5 bases each). Trimming took off 1 base at V and 5 bases at J, with 6 bases between the two ends. There are 12 residues in the CDR3. In germline, CDR1 is MNHNS, CDR2 SASEGT. CDR3 amino acids: CASSEVGDEQYF. The DNA for the CDR3 is TGTGCCAGCAGTGAAGTGGGGGACGAGCAGTACTTC.

This clonotype was detected ten times or more. The rearrangement links TRBV12-3 or TRBV12-4 to TRBJ2-7; TRBD1 is a possible D gene (5 bases). This CDR3 is 13 amino acids long. V dropped 8 bases and J dropped 2 bases, with 13 bases sitting between them. The CDR3 loop reads CASGFGAAYEQYF. The DNA for the CDR3 is TGTGCCAGCGGCTTTGGGGCCGCCTACGAGCAGTACTTC.

The chain carries TRBV12-3 or TRBV12-4 and TRBJ2-3, with TRBD2 identical over 7 bases. The ends lost 6 bases at V and 3 bases at J; junction bases unmatched: 0. This CDR3 has 12 residues. The CDR3 sequence is CASRAGTDTQYF. CDR3 DNA sequence: TGTGCCAGCAGAGCGGGAACAGATACGCAGTATTTT.

This chain joins TRBV5-6 and TRBJ2-7; 9 bases fit TRBD1. The CDR3 is 15 amino acids. The ends lost 3 bases at V and 2 bases at J; junction bases unmatched: 6. Germline CDR1 reads SGHDT; CDR2 reads YYEEEE. The CDR3 nucleotides read TGTGCCAGCAGCTCCCCCCGACAGGGGGCCTACGAGCAGTACTTC. It codes for CASSSPRQGAYEQYF. The complete variable domain, with remaining parts taken from reference TRBV5-6 and TRBJ2-7, reads DAGVTQSPTHLIKTRGQQVTLRCSPKSGHDTVSWYQQALGQGPQFIFQYYEEEERQRGNFPDRFSGHQFPNYSSELNVNALLLGDSALYLCASSSPRQGAYEQYFGPGTRLTVT.

This clonotype appeared many times. The chain uses TRBV25-1 and TRBJ2-7; 8 bases agree with TRBD1. After removal of 5 bases from V and 5 bases from J, the junction contained 8 bases not matched to a gene. In germline, CDR1 is MGHDK, CDR2 SYGVNS. The CDR3 consists of 14 residues. The DNA for the CDR3 is TGTGCCAGCAGTAAGACAGGGGTGATCAACGAGCAGTACTTC. Translation: CASSKTGVINEQYF.

The sample holds many counts of this clonotype. The chain uses TRBV18 and TRBJ2-3, with unresolved D. The CDR3 is made up of 12 amino acids. Trimming stripped 4 bases from V and 1 base from J, with 3 bases between. CDR1 and CDR2 from the germline V gene are KGHSH and LQKENI. CDR3 sequence (DNA): TGTGCCAGCTCACTACGCACAGATACGCAGTATTTT. Translating gives CASSLRTDTQYF.

Ten or more counts support this clonotype. The J gene is TRBJ2-7, the V gene TRBV20-1, with 9 bases fitting TRBD1. Trimming cost V 6 bases and J 4 bases; bases outside gene matches: 7. CDR1 and CDR2 (germline): DFQATT, SNEGSKA (reference sequence). This CDR3 is 13 amino acids long. CDR3 bases: TGCAGTGCGGCAGACAGGGGGGGATACGAGCAGTACTTC. Amino acid sequence: CSAADRGGYEQYF.

This clonotype has at least ten counts. The V gene is TRBV29-1, the J gene TRBJ2-5; tentatively, D is TRBD2 (6 bases). CDR1 is SQVTM and CDR2 is ANQGSEA in the germline V gene. The ends were cut back, 7 bases at V and 5 bases at J, with 11 bases in the middle. CDR3 size: 11 residues. CDR3 amino acids: CSALAPETQYF. DNA of the CDR3: TGCAGCGCCCTAGCGCCGGAGACCCAGTACTTC.

This clonotype has a count of ten or more. The rearrangement joins TRBV20-1 to TRBJ2-5; tentatively, D is TRBD1 (6 bases). The V end was cut by 3 bases, the J end by 3 bases, with 11 bases between. The CDR3 covers 13 residues. Germline values: CDR1 DFQATT, CDR2 SNEGSKA (reference sequence). CDR3: CSARLDRKETQYF. In DNA form, the CDR3 reads TGCAGTGCTAGGCTAGACAGGAAAGAGACCCAGTACTTC.